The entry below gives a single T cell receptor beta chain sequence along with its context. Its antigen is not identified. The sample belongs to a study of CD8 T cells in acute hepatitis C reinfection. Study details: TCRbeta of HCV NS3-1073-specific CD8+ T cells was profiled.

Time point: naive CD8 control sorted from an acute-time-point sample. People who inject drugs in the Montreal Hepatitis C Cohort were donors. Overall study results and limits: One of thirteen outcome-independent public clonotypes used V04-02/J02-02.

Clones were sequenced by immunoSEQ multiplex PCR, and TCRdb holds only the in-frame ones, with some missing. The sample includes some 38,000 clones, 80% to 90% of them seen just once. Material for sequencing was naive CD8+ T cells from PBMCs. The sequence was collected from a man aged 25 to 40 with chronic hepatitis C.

The CDR3 bases are TGTGCCAGCAGCCAATCGTGGATTGCTGAGCAGTTCTTC. It is translated as CASSQSWIAEQFF. V usage is TRBV16 and J usage is TRBJ2-1; no definite D call. The length of the CDR3 is 13 residues. Germline-derived CDR1 and CDR2 are KGHSY and FQNENV. V was cut by 0 bases and J by 9 bases, with 9 bases left in between.